What follows is one T cell receptor beta chain and its context. One end of the junction does not line up with germline, which may come from a read error. Primed by a sample-barcoded 5' primer and a J-beta primer mix, a second PCR proceeded for about 6 to 12 cycles. TCRdb re-called the 5' RACE reads with MiXCR, one entry per CDR3 protein. This sample has fewer than 700,000 distinct CDR3 sequences, with around 50% found just once. The sample is drawn from a study of blood T cells in healthy people across ages. In germline, CDR1 is SEHNR, CDR2 FQNEAQ (reference sequence). The CDR3 consists of 18 residues.

V is TRBV7-9 and J is TRBJ2-6, with TRBD1 matching over 7 bases. Sequences were obtained from blood. The receptor was derived from a man older than 75 in good health. The CDR3 reads CASSPTGTRNSGANVPTF. The CDR3 DNA reads as TGTGCCAGCAGCCCGACAGGGACACGGAACTCTGGGGCCAACGTCCCGACTTTC.